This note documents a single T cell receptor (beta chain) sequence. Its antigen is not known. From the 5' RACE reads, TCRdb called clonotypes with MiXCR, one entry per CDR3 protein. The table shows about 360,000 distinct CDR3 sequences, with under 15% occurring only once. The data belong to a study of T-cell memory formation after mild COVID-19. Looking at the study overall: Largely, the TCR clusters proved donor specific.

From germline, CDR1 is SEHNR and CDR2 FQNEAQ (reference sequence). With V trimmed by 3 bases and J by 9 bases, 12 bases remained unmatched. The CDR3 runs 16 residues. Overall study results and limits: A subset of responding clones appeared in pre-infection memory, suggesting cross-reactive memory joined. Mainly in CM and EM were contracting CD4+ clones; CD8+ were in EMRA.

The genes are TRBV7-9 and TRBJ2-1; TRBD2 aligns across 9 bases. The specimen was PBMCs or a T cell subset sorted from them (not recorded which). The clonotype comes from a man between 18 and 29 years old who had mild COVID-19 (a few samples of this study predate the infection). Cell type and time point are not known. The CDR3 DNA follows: TGTGCCAGCAGCTTTCCGAAAAGCGGGGGGAATAGTGAGCAGTTCTTC. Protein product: CASSFPKSGGNSEQFF.